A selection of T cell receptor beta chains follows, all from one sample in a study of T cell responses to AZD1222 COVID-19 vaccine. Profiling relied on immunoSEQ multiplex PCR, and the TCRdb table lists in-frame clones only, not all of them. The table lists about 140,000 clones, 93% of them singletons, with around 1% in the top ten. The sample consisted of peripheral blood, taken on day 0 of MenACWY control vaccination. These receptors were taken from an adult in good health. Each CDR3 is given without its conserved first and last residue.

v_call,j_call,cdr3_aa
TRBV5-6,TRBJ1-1,ASSLGQAWAF
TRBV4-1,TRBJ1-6,ASSQEGGGRNSPLH
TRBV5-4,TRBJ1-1,ASSAGTGGITEAF
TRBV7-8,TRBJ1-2,ASSYDNYGYT
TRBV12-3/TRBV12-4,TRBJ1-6,ASSPRIPPSLH
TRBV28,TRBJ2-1,ASSLLAVSYNEQF
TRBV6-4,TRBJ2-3,ASRDQRGTQY
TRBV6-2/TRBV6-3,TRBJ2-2,ASSYFGTHGELF
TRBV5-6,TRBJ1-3,ASSRGGYRSGNTIY
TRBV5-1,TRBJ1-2,ASSLDFQPNYGYT
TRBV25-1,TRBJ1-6,ASNGASYNSPLH
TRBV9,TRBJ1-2,ASSRDGSEYYGYT
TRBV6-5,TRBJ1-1,ASRQVDREGTEAF
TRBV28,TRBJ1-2,ASSLPQGANYGYT
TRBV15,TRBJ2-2,ATSTTNTGELF
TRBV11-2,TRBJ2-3,ASSRTSGRRAADTQY
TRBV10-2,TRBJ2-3,ASSVRDRGDL
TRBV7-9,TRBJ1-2,ASSLEAGDGYT
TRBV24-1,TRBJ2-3,ATSELGTDTQY
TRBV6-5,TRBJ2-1,ASSYNGRTYNEQF
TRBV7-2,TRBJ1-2,ASSHGSTGTGPFSSGYT
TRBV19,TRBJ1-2,ASSPGANYGYT
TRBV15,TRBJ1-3,ATSRDAGSSGNTIY
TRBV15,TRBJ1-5,ATSRGLNRAGDQPQH
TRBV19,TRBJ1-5,ASSASRDQPQH
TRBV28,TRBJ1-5,ASRRQGNGNQPQH
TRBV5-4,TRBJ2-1,ASSFPLAGGQF
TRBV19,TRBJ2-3,ASSQGPGHTDTQY
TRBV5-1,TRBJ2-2,ASSLGIVPGTGELF
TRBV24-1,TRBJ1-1,ATSDGQGGEAF
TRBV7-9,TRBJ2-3,ASSHRAGSTDTQY
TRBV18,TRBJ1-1,ASSQGRDTEAF
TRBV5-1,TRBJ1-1,ASSSQNTEAF
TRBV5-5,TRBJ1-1,ASSLGSLGKTEAF
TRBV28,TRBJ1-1,ASSYWTGGRDTEAF
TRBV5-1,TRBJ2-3,ASSGGLAGRTDTQY
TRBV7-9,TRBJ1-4,ASSLFIGMGNEKLF
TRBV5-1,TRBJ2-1,ASSLMNGGSYNEQF
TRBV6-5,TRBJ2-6,ASSRVNSGANVLT
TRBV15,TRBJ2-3,ATSRDQAGLGADTQY
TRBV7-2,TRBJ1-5,ASSLRVQGYSNQPQH
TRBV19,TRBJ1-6,ASSANYNSPLH
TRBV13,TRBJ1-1,ASSQGRNTEAF
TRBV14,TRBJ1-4,ASSPLAADEKLF
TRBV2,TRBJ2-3,ASSEQGGSTDTQY
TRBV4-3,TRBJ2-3,ASSQDSSRPDTQY
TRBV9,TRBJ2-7,ASSVGLASYEQY
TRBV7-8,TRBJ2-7,ASSLARDYYEQY
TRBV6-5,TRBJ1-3,ASGFGGNTIY
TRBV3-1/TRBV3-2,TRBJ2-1,ASSQTGTGGHEQF
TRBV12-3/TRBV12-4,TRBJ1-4,ASSYGSEKLF
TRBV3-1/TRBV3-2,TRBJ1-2,ASSQDRGVL
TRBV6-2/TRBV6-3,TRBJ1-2,ASSYSGQGGYT
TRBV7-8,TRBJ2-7,ASSLLQHYEQY